Described below is a single T cell receptor beta chain sequence and its context. There is no known antigen for this receptor. Base quality data are lacking; no much larger clone is found one base away. Relative to germline, V is 6 bases shorter and J is 4 bases shorter, with 9 bases between their ends. For CDR1 and CDR2, the germline V gene lists MRHNA and SNTAGT. The CDR3 sequence holds 13 residues, the cysteine and phenylalanine included. The retained sequence is limited to the CDR3, 39 bases, with the frame set at the first base. Enrolling through a virtual design, the prospective study's participants ranged in age from roughly 18 to 89 years and lived across 24 United States geographic areas. In the prospective study, cohorts were assigned on the basis of participant-reported clinical history obtained from a screening survey and a study questionnaire. Mobile phlebotomists in the prospective study collected whole blood, serum and a nasopharyngeal or oropharyngeal swab from every participant. Prospective study participants could optionally give additional blood draws and questionnaires over an approximately 2-month period. Before DNA extraction, blood samples from the prospective study were shipped at room temperature or frozen.

TCRbeta CDR3 regions were amplified from genomic DNA by means of the immunoSEQ Assay, a bias-controlled multiplex PCR. The original pipeline was this. The number of nucleated cells in each sample was estimated from the amplification of reference gene primers within the assay. To quantify the absolute abundance of each unique TCRbeta CDR3 rearrangement, sequence reads were collapsed and filtered. For each sample, productive Simpson clonality was calculated as the square root of Simpson's diversity index over productive rearrangements. In its TCRdb copy, this immuneACCESS table keeps in-frame sequences only and misses some clones. Where compared with another copy, unresolved V genes explain less than half of these, and the others have no known cause. V and J calls and clone size are as listed in that table; D and trimming were resolved from the DNA. This sample has around 200,000 clones in its table, and 87% of those were observed once. The top ten constitute under 13% of the sample.

The data originate from a study of blood T cell repertoires in COVID-19 (dated by TCRdb to about 2020). With respect to the entire study: Samples from collaborators originated in the United States, Italy and Spain and spanned both the acute and convalescent phases of COVID-19. The material from the prospective study consisted of cDNA or gDNA derived from T cells, B-cell-depleted T cells, or PBMCs. Subjects who had been exposed to COVID-19, were actively infected with it, or had recovered from it provided the deeply sampled blood TCRbeta repertoires that made up the dataset. The repertoires were made available in a free public database intended to serve as a resource for research on the immune response to SARS-CoV-2. The samples were drawn from the first 160 participants of the ongoing ImmuneRACE study and from 1,254 subjects provided by 6 global collaborators. The sample metadata nearly always contained a de-identified subject ID, COVID-19 status, age in years and sex. Where HLA class I and class II types were available, the types were taken from metadata supplied by the sample provider, not from assay-based typing. Study-wide conclusions, independent of this receptor: Clinical and demographic metadata were provided uncurated, with the amount varying by source and participant.

The sequencing sample was made of PBMCs or T cells enriched from blood (not recorded which). This sequence uses TRBV6-4 and TRBJ2-2, with a tentative D gene TRBD1 over 6 matching bases. This TCR was recovered from a man between 18 and 35 years old with acute COVID-19. The nucleotide sequence is TGTGCCAGCAGACCACAGGGCACCGGGGAGCTGTTTTTT. This encodes CASRPQGTGELFF.